The T cell receptor beta chain under discussion was sequenced for a study of control samples from healthy donors and cancer patients. Sequenced by immunoSEQ multiplex PCR; TCRdb stores in-frame clones only, minus some. The sample records about 250,000 clones, roughly 82% being singletons. This receptor was taken from a woman aged 55-69 years with lung cancer. Material: PBMCs.

The CDR3 DNA sequence: TGTGCCAGCAGCTTGGACGGAGCCTTCTCTGGAAACACCATATATTTT. Residues: CASSLDGAFSGNTIYF. This rearrangement joins TRBV5-5 to TRBJ1-3; D not certain. V lost 0 bases and J lost 0, with 10 bases in between. The CDR3 covers 16 residues. CDR1 and CDR2 from the germline V gene are SGHKS and YYEKEE (reference sequence).